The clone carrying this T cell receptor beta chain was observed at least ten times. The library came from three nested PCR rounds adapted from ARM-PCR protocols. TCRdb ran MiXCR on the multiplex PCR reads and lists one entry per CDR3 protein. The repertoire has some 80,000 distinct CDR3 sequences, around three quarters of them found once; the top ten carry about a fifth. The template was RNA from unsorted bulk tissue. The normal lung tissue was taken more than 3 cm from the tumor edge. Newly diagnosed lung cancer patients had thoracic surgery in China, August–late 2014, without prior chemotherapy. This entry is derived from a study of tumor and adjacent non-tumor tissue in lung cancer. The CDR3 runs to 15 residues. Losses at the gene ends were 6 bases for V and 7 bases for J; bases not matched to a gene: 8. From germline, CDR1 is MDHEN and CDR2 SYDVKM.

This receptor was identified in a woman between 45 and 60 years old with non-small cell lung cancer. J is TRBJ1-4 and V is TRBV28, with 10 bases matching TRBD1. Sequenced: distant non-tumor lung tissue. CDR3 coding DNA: TGTGCCAGCAGCATCCCGGGACAGGGGTTTGAAAAACTGTTTTTT. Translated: CASSIPGQGFEKLFF.